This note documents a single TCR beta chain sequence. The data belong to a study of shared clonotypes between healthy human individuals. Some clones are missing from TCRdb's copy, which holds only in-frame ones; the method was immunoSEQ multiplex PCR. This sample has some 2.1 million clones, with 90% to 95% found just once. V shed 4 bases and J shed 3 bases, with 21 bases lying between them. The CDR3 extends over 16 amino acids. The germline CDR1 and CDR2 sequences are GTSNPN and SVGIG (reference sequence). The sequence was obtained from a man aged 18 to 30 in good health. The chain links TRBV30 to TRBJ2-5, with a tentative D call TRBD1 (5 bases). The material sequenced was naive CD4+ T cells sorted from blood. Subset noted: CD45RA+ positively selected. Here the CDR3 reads CAWNPARKGMKETQYF. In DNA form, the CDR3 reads TGTGCCTGGAACCCGGCGAGGAAGGGGATGAAAGAGACCCAGTACTTC.